This is a list of T cell receptor beta chains from one sample in a study of CD8+ T cells in alopecia areata. Produced via immunoSEQ multiplex PCR; TCRdb's table is partial and in-frame only. This sample has 170,000 or so clones, with about 53% found just once. Sample: CD8+ T cells sorted from blood, taken at week 24, from a patient treated with tofacitinib. The origin of the receptors is a human donor with alopecia areata. Both conserved end residues are part of each CDR3. A D gene is named only where the DNA matches it firmly. Size values are once, few and many counts, or a class for expanded clones, and some rows have none.

TRBD2 | TRBJ2-7 | TRBV30 | - | CAWSAGGPYEQYF | TGTGCCTGGTCGGCGGGGGGGCCCTACGAGCAGTACTTC
- | TRBJ1-1 | TRBV4-3 | - | CASSPARTDMNTEAFF | TGCGCCAGCAGCCCCGCACGGACAGACATGAACACTGAAGCTTTCTTT
- | TRBJ1-5 | TRBV27 | - | CASRVGGNQPQHF | TGTGCCAGCCGCGTCGGAGGGAATCAGCCCCAGCATTTT
- | TRBJ2-1 | TRBV19 | - | CASSPRGRPNEQFF | TGTGCCAGTAGTCCCCGGGGTCGCCCCAATGAGCAGTTCTTC
- | TRBJ2-3 | TRBV11-2 | - | CASSSSFTDTQYF | TGTGCCAGCAGCTCCTCATTCACAGATACGCAGTATTTT
- | TRBJ1-1 | TRBV19 | - | CASNPTRSNTEAFF | TGTGCCAGTAACCCCACGAGATCTAACACTGAAGCTTTCTTT
- | TRBJ2-7 | TRBV7-9 | - | CASSLESAYEQYF | TGTGCCAGCAGCCTCGAATCCGCCTACGAGCAGTACTTC
- | TRBJ1-2 | TRBV29-1 | few | CSVRSEGWIGYTF | TGCAGCGTCCGAAGTGAAGGGTGGATTGGCTACACCTTC
TRBD2 | TRBJ2-3 | TRBV6-5 | many | CASSRTSGGSDTQYF | TGTGCCAGCAGTCGGACTAGCGGGGGGTCTGATACGCAGTATTTT
- | TRBJ1-1 | TRBV25-1 | - | CASSMGPEAFF | TGTGCCAGCAGTATGGGGCCTGAAGCTTTCTTT
- | TRBJ2-7 | TRBV29-1 | few | CSVGGPDSYEQYF | TGCAGCGTTGGCGGTCCGGATTCCTACGAGCAGTACTTC
- | TRBJ1-1 | TRBV30 | few | CAWSFGGQTEAFF | TGTGCCTGGAGTTTCGGGGGCCAAACTGAAGCTTTCTTT
TRBD1 | TRBJ2-1 | TRBV14 | - | CASSPGQVYNEQFF | TGTGCCAGCAGCCCGGGACAGGTTTACAATGAGCAGTTCTTC
- | TRBJ1-1 | TRBV13 | - | CASSIQGGDTEAFF | TGTGCCAGCAGCATACAGGGTGGGGACACTGAAGCTTTCTTT
- | TRBJ1-2 | TRBV5-1 | once | CASSLEGARYGYTF | TGCGCCAGCAGCTTGGAAGGGGCGCGGTATGGCTACACCTTC
- | TRBJ1-1 | TRBV4-3 | - | CASSQDSRGTEAFF | TGCGCCAGCAGCCAAGATTCGAGGGGAACTGAAGCTTTCTTT
- | TRBJ2-7 | TRBV2 | few | CASSEDHLLYEQYF | TGTGCCAGCAGTGAAGACCACCTTCTCTACGAGCAGTACTTC
TRBD1 | TRBJ1-4 | TRBV29-1 | - | CSAQTGANEKLFF | TGCAGCGCCCAGACAGGGGCTAATGAAAAACTGTTTTTT
TRBD1 | TRBJ1-2 | TRBV9 | - | CASSVRGTEVGYTF | TGTGCCAGCAGCGTACGTGGGACAGAAGTTGGCTACACCTTC
- | TRBJ1-1 | TRBV6-1 | - | CASGHTNTEAFF | TGTGCCAGCGGACACACGAACACTGAAGCTTTCTTT
TRBD2 | TRBJ2-7 | TRBV27 | - | CASTESGGAAYEQYF | TGTGCCAGCACCGAATCCGGGGGGGCCGCCTACGAGCAGTACTTC
- | TRBJ1-5 | TRBV7-2 | few | CASSLDLGQPQHF | TGTGCCAGCAGCTTAGATTTGGGTCAGCCCCAGCATTTT
- | TRBJ1-1 | TRBV29-1 | - | CSVEVQGSTEAFF | TGCAGCGTTGAGGTTCAGGGGAGCACTGAAGCTTTCTTT
TRBD1 | TRBJ1-1 | TRBV9 | - | CASSVGQGASGTEAFF | TGTGCCAGCAGCGTAGGCCAGGGGGCTAGCGGCACTGAAGCTTTCTTT
- | TRBJ1-2 | TRBV29-1 | - | CSVEWDQSPVGGYTF | TGCAGCGTTGAGTGGGACCAGAGCCCAGTGGGTGGCTACACCTTC
TRBD2 | TRBJ2-7 | TRBV7-2 | few | CASSELAGAAYEQYF | TGTGCCAGCAGCGAACTAGCGGGGGCGGCCTACGAGCAGTACTTC
- | TRBJ1-5 | TRBV7-9 | - | CASRSAIRGNQPQHF | TGTGCCAGCAGATCCGCCATCAGGGGAAATCAGCCCCAGCATTTT
- | TRBJ1-4 | TRBV7-2 | many | CASSLTRGGTNEKLFF | TGTGCCAGCAGCTTAACTAGGGGAGGAACTAATGAAAAACTGTTTTTT
TRBD2 | TRBJ2-7 | TRBV7-8 | - | CASSRGEGEQYF | TGTGCCAGCAGTCGGGGGGAGGGCGAGCAGTACTTC
- | TRBJ1-5 | TRBV4-1 | few | CASSQVYHEPQHF | TGCGCCAGCAGCCAAGTTTATCACGAGCCCCAGCATTTT
- | TRBJ1-4 | TRBV29-1 | - | CSVYRGEKLFF | TGCAGCGTTTATCGGGGTGAAAAACTGTTTTTT
- | TRBJ2-2 | TRBV4-3 | few | CASSGAGPNTGELFF | TGCGCCAGCAGCGGGGCAGGTCCGAACACCGGGGAGCTGTTTTTT
TRBD2 | TRBJ2-5 | TRBV7-6 | few | CASSPGLAGALQETQYF | TGTGCCAGCAGCCCGGGACTAGCGGGGGCCCTCCAAGAGACCCAGTACTTC
- | TRBJ2-3 | TRBV27 | - | CASSLIAESTDTQYF | TGTGCCAGCAGTTTAATAGCGGAAAGCACAGATACGCAGTATTTT
- | TRBJ1-2 | TRBV6-6 | - | CASSYSTDYGYTF | TGTGCCAGCAGTTACTCGACAGACTATGGCTACACCTTC
TRBD2 | TRBJ2-3 | TRBV14 | - | CASSSLPSGVSSDTQYF | TGTGCCAGCAGCAGCCTTCCGAGCGGGGTCAGTTCGGATACGCAGTATTTT
- | TRBJ1-1 | TRBV29-1 | - | CSVETGLPEAFF | TGCAGCGTTGAAACAGGGCTACCTGAAGCTTTCTTT
TRBD1 | TRBJ1-2 | TRBV25-1 | - | CASSEDRELGYTF | TGTGCCAGCAGTGAGGACAGGGAGTTGGGCTACACCTTC
- | TRBJ2-5 | TRBV5-1 | - | CASRRAGADQETQYF | TGCGCCAGCAGAAGGGCGGGGGCTGATCAGGAGACCCAGTACTTC
- | TRBJ2-7 | TRBV2 | few | CASSEGTIGYEQYF | TGTGCCAGCAGTGAAGGGACTATCGGCTACGAGCAGTACTTC
TRBD1 | TRBJ1-6 | TRBV2 | - | CASSAQGSSYNSPLHF | TGTGCCAGCAGTGCACAGGGGAGCTCCTATAATTCACCCCTCCACTTT
TRBD2 | TRBJ2-1 | TRBV19 | few | CASAGGVYNEQFF | TGTGCCAGTGCGGGGGGTGTTTACAATGAGCAGTTCTTC
TRBD1 | TRBJ2-1 | TRBV27 | few | CASSSGGMRNEQFF | TGTGCCAGCAGTTCAGGGGGAATGAGGAATGAGCAGTTCTTC
- | TRBJ2-7 | TRBV13 | - | CASSPGTQSGSYEQYF | TGTGCCAGCAGCCCAGGCACCCAGTCAGGATCCTACGAGCAGTACTTC
- | TRBJ1-2 | TRBV7-9 | - | CASSLGDRYGYTF | TGTGCCAGCAGCCTAGGGGATCGCTATGGCTACACCTTC
TRBD2 | TRBJ2-3 | TRBV30 | - | CAWNPGGGDTQYF | TGTGCCTGGAACCCGGGGGGGGGCGATACGCAGTATTTT
- | TRBJ2-1 | TRBV4-1 | few | CASSQDSGYNEQFF | TGCGCCAGCAGCCAAGATTCTGGGTACAATGAGCAGTTCTTC
- | TRBJ1-1 | TRBV5-6 | - | CASSFGNTETFF | TGTGCCAGCAGCTTCGGGAACACTGAAACTTTCTTT
TRBD2 | TRBJ2-3 | TRBV6-4 | - | CASSDGEGATDTQYF | TGTGCCAGCAGTGACGGGGAGGGCGCAACAGATACGCAGTATTTT